This T cell receptor beta chain derives from a study of T cells in tuberculosis. Across the whole study: Blood was taken before or within 7 days of anti-tuberculosis therapy.

Sequencing was performed with immunoSEQ multiplex PCR; in TCRdb, only in-frame clones are kept and a portion is missing. Here the sample spans around 49,000 clones, about 95% being singletons. Time point specified: new active TB diagnosis, blood taken before or within 7 days of starting treatment. Active tuberculosis patients were new diagnoses, HIV-seronegative, South African, and aged 18 years or older. The CDR3 covers 14 residues. Germline V gene data show CDR1 as SGHVS and CDR2 as FNYEAQ. Trimming removed 3 bases from V and 2 bases from J, with 10 bases in between. The sequence was obtained from an adult with tuberculosis. This rearrangement joins TRBV7-6 to TRBJ1-1; no clear D. Here the sequenced sample was PBMCs, taken at tuberculosis diagnosis. Written as DNA, the CDR3 is TGTGCCAGCAGCTTGGGCCCTATTAACACTGAAGCTTTCTTT. Its protein product is CASSLGPINTEAFF.